This TCR beta chain stems from a study of blood T cell repertoires in COVID-19. The V gene's germline CDR1 is SGHDN and CDR2 FVKESK. V was cut by 3 bases and J by 3 bases, with 15 bases left in between. The CDR3 is made up of 16 amino acids. The table came from immunoSEQ multiplex PCR; TCRdb's copy has only in-frame clones and leaves some out. The repertoire holds approximately 74,000 clones, with approximately 75% as singletons. Material: peripheral blood. The clonotype comes from a human donor in a cohort sampled during active COVID-19. The chain joins TRBV14 to TRBJ2-1; tentatively, D is TRBD2 (7 bases). As DNA, the CDR3 is TGTGCCAGCAGCCACGAGGGGGGGCTAAACTACAATGAGCAGTTCTTC. Translating it yields CASSHEGGLNYNEQFF.